Sequencing of this T cell receptor (beta chain) was carried out in a study of blood T cell repertoires in COVID-19 (TCRdb year 2020). General notes on the study: Samples from collaborators originated in the United States, Italy and Spain and spanned both the acute and convalescent phases of COVID-19. The material from the prospective study consisted of cDNA or gDNA derived from T cells, B-cell-depleted T cells, or PBMCs. Where HLA class I and class II types were available, the types were taken from metadata supplied by the sample provider, not from assay-based typing. The dataset comprised deeply sampled blood TCRbeta repertoires from subjects exposed to, actively infected with, or recovered from COVID-19. The repertoires were released in a freely available public database meant as a resource for research on the immune response to SARS-CoV-2. Samples were obtained from the ongoing ImmuneRACE study (first 160 participants) and from approximately 1,200 subjects provided by 6 global collaborators. Nearly every sample came with metadata listing a de-identified subject ID, COVID-19 status, age in years and sex. General study outcomes and caveats: How much clinical and demographic metadata was included differed by source and by participant, and the metadata was provided uncurated.

V lost 4 bases and J lost 0 bases; the stretch between them is 14 bases long. Including the terminal cysteine and phenylalanine, the CDR3 comprises 16 residues. Just the 48-base CDR3 DNA is kept, in frame starting at base 1. CDR1 and CDR2, per the germline V gene, are SGHTA and FQGNSA. Whole blood was collected in K2EDTA tubes by collaborating institutions according to the institutions' own protocols. For TCRbeta analysis, collaborators shipped samples in one of three forms: frozen whole blood, isolated PBMCs, or DNA extracted from either of those sample types. The immunoSEQ Assay, a bias-controlled multiplex PCR, was used to amplify TCRbeta CDR3 regions from genomic DNA. In the original analysis: Nucleated cell counts per sample were estimated from amplification of reference gene primers within the assay. Sequence reads were collapsed and filtered to measure the absolute abundance of every unique TCRbeta CDR3 rearrangement. Productive Simpson clonality was computed per sample as the square root of Simpson's diversity index over productive rearrangements. Held by TCRdb, this immuneACCESS table contains in-frame sequences only and omits some clones. Under half of the omission traces to an unresolved V gene where checked; the cause of the rest is unknown. That table furnishes V, J and clone size, whereas the DNA furnished D and trimming. The sample profile shows about 60,000 clones; roughly nine tenths of them were found once. 5.5% to 8% of the sample goes to the ten largest clones.

Comment on this clone: The antigen it binds to is not known. Per-nucleotide qualities are absent, and no much larger clonotype sits a single base away.

Sequencing used peripheral blood. This clonotype was sampled from a human donor in a cohort sampled during active COVID-19. Recombination connected TRBV7-2 to TRBJ2-3, and perhaps TRBD2 as D gene, on 5 matching bases. The CDR3 protein is CASSSQRGLSTDTQYF. The DNA is as follows: TGTGCCAGCAGCTCCCAACGGGGTTTGAGCACAGATACGCAGTATTTT.